Included here is one TCR beta chain sequence, with context. The antigen is unknown. The junction shows a germline mismatch at one end, possibly a read error. The sample belongs to a study of cytomegalovirus exposure and HLA in healthy donors. Study findings and constraints: Specific recognition of CMV antigens was confirmed in vitro for a few chains (all CMV-associated).

The CDR3 extends over 15 amino acids. CDR1 and CDR2 (germline): MDHEN, SYDVKM. PCR used 60 Vbeta primers and 13 Jbeta primers. The method was immunoSEQ multiplex PCR; TCRdb's version includes in-frame clones alone and lacks a portion of them. This table has 100,000 to 150,000 clones, 77% appearing once. The receptor was derived from a male donor in good health and CMV-seropositive. The V call is TRBV28, the J call TRBJ2-4; 7 positions agree with TRBD1. Sequencing was done on a sample of PBMCs. In DNA, the CDR3 is TGTGCCAGCAGTGGACAGACAGGGTCGACAAACAGTCAGTACTTC. Amino acids: CASSGQTGSTNSQYF.